Listed below are T cell receptor beta chains from one sample, sequenced in a study of shared clonotypes between healthy human individuals. Only in-frame clones appear in the TCRdb table, and some are missing; sequencing was by immunoSEQ multiplex PCR. Of 2.3 million or so clones detected, approximately 95% appear once; the ten largest clones hold 0.39%. The sample consisted of naive CD4+ T cells from PBMCs. Receptors were obtained from a man aged 18 to 35 in good health. Some clones in this sample may be carry-over from other donors' samples. The CDR3 runs from the conserved cysteine through the conserved F or W. Fields, in order: clone size, J gene, V gene, D gene, CDR3 protein, CDR3 DNA. The D gene is left open where the match is weak. Expanded clones get a size class; other rows say once, few or many, or leave the size out.

-,TRBJ1-1,TRBV16,-,CASSQSGRPNTEAFF,TGTGCCAGCAGCCAATCGGGCAGACCGAACACTGAAGCTTTCTTT
-,TRBJ2-7,TRBV29-1,TRBD1,CSVINTGGPRYEQYF,TGCAGCGTAATAAACACAGGGGGCCCCCGGTACGAGCAGTACTTC
-,TRBJ2-7,TRBV6-1,-,CASSESVPKRYF,TGTGCCAGCAGTGAGAGTGTTCCCAAGCGGTACTTC
once,TRBJ2-2,TRBV7-3,TRBD1,CASSLGGTGVTGELFF,TGTGCCAGCAGCCTAGGGGGGACAGGGGTCACCGGGGAGCTGTTTTTT
-,TRBJ2-1,TRBV5-6,-,CASRPTANARGEQFF,TGTGCCAGCAGGCCGACAGCTAACGCTCGCGGTGAGCAGTTCTTC
-,TRBJ2-2,TRBV19,TRBD2,CASLPSGRAPGELFF,TGTGCCAGCCTACCTAGCGGGAGGGCCCCCGGGGAGCTGTTTTTT
once,TRBJ2-7,TRBV27,TRBD1,CASSTRQGAREFEQYF,TGTGCCAGCAGTACGAGACAGGGGGCACGTGAATTCGAGCAGTACTTC
-,TRBJ2-7,TRBV11-3,-,CASSSSKGGGGYEQYF,TGTGCCAGCAGCTCCTCAAAGGGAGGGGGCGGATACGAGCAGTACTTC
-,TRBJ1-2,TRBV30,-,CAWSTDTNYGYTF,TGTGCCTGGAGTACCGACACCAACTATGGCTACACCTTC
-,TRBJ2-3,TRBV18,TRBD1,CASSQTGSTDTQYF,TGTGCCAGCTCACAGACAGGGAGCACAGATACGCAGTATTTT
-,TRBJ2-3,TRBV10-3,-,CAISAVTDTQYF,TGTGCCATCAGTGCAGTCACAGATACGCAGTATTTT
-,TRBJ2-6,TRBV5-1,-,CASSLEGRSGANVLTF,TGCGCCAGCAGCTTGGAGGGCCGCTCTGGGGCCAACGTCCTGACTTTC
-,TRBJ2-3,TRBV18,TRBD1,CASSGTGRLDTQYF,TGTGCCAGCTCCGGGACAGGGAGGTTAGATACGCAGTATTTT
-,TRBJ1-2,TRBV27,TRBD1,CASSLRQGANGYTF,TGTGCCAGCAGTCTACGACAGGGGGCGAACGGCTACACCTTC
-,TRBJ1-1,TRBV28,TRBD1,CASSLTGGAGEAFF,TGTGCCAGCAGTTTAACAGGGGGCGCGGGTGAAGCTTTCTTT
-,TRBJ1-1,TRBV5-1,-,CASSDQLNTEAFF,TGCGCCAGCAGCGATCAGCTGAACACTGAAGCTTTCTTT
-,TRBJ1-1,TRBV6-5,TRBD1,CASSYQDRANTEAFF,TGTGCCAGCAGTTACCAGGACAGGGCGAACACTGAAGCTTTCTTT
-,TRBJ2-5,TRBV27,TRBD1,CASRRTGQGQETQYF,TGTGCCAGCAGGCGGACAGGGCAAGGGCAAGAGACCCAGTACTTC
-,TRBJ2-3,TRBV9,-,CASSVASPDTQYF,TGTGCCAGCAGCGTAGCCTCCCCAGATACGCAGTATTTT
-,TRBJ2-7,TRBV11-2,-,CASSSGSFSYEQYF,TGTGCCAGCAGCTCCGGTTCTTTTTCCTACGAGCAGTACTTC
-,TRBJ2-7,TRBV7-2,TRBD1,CASSKDRDLGGQYF,TGTGCCAGCAGCAAGGACAGGGACTTGGGCGGGCAGTACTTC
-,TRBJ2-1,TRBV5-4,-,CASSLGNNEQFF,TGTGCCAGCAGCTTGGGCAACAATGAGCAGTTCTTC
few,TRBJ1-1,TRBV2,-,CASSEGPPFEAFF,TGTGCCAGCAGTGAAGGCCCACCCTTCGAAGCTTTCTTT
-,TRBJ1-2,TRBV19,-,CASSYGRTNYGYTF,TGTGCCAGTAGCTATGGACGGACTAACTATGGCTACACCTTC
-,TRBJ2-5,TRBV10-3,TRBD2,CAACGLAGGQETQYF,TGTGCCGCTTGCGGACTAGCAGGAGGCCAAGAGACCCAGTACTTC
-,TRBJ2-2,TRBV28,-,CASETVTGELFF,TGTGCCAGCGAAACAGTAACCGGGGAGCTGTTTTTT
-,TRBJ2-1,TRBV28,-,CATEAGQRLLLYNEQFF,TGTGCCACCGAAGCTGGACAGCGTCTACTTCTCTACAATGAGCAGTTCTTC
-,TRBJ1-1,TRBV5-1,-,CASSLLPGDTEAFF,TGCGCCAGCAGCTTGCTCCCTGGGGACACTGAAGCTTTCTTT
-,TRBJ1-1,TRBV6-6,TRBD1,CASSGTGATAFF,TGTGCCAGCAGTGGGACAGGCGCGACAGCTTTCTTT